This entry is about one T cell receptor beta chain. Its antigen is unidentified. Every sample had a minimum of 6 million PBMCs isolated. PCR was performed a second time for about 7 to 11 cycles using a sample-barcoded 5' primer and a J-beta primer mix. MiXCR, run by TCRdb on the 5' RACE reads, gives a single entry per CDR3 protein. The sample includes about 640,000 distinct CDR3 sequences, roughly 53% seen only once; the top ten take 30% to 45%. The sample belongs to a study of blood T cells in healthy people across ages. The study's findings and limits: Possibly confounding the expanded clonotype changes was the fact that donor CMV status was unknown. Reliance upon unsorted PBMCs precluded definitive naive versus antigen-experienced comparison. When set beside aged donors, long-lived donors presented more naive CD4+ cells and higher diversity.

Sequenced: blood. This TCR was recovered from a man aged 55-75 years in good health.

CDR3 loop: CSATGLAGATYNEQFF. The DNA for the CDR3 is TGCAGTGCTACTGGACTAGCGGGGGCCACATACAATGAGCAGTTCTTC. This chain joins TRBV20-1 and TRBJ2-1; 13 nucleotides line up with TRBD2. The length of the CDR3 is 16 residues. J lost 4 bases, V lost 4 bases, and 7 bases had no gene match. The germline gives CDR1 DFQATT, CDR2 SNEGSKA (reference sequence).